These 8 T cell receptor beta chains originate from one sample sequenced in a study of regulatory T cells in long-lasting Graves disease. CDR3 regions were amplified by Arm-PCR using iRepertoire HTBI primers to build TCR beta libraries. Via MiXCR, TCRdb re-called the multiplex PCR reads, giving one row per CDR3 protein. This table holds about 430,000 distinct CDR3 sequences, approximately 15% found once. Time point defined: newly diagnosed GD, antithyroid drugs for less than 3 months. Isolated PBMC RNA provided the starting material for the TCR library. The same specimen was also included in a second study, on T cells in Graves' hyperthyroidism and ophthalmopathy.

The sample was peripheral blood mononuclear cells (PBMCs), taken at new diagnosis, from a patient treated with antithyroid drugs. These receptors were obtained from a woman in her forties with Graves disease.

This clonotype showed up many times. The chain joins TRBV9 to TRBJ2-3; D possibly corresponds to TRBD1 (6 bases). CDR1 and CDR2 from the germline V gene are SGDLS and YYNGEE. This CDR3 contains 19 residues. Trimming pared 0 bases from V and 3 bases from J, leaving 23 bases between. CDR3 sequence (DNA): TGTGCCAGCAGCGTAGGTGAGGAGGTTGGGACATGGAAGACAGATACGCAGTATTTT. Encoded protein: CASSVGEEVGTWKTDTQYF.

Of note for this clonotype: A read error is likely here: a far larger clone is one base away. The chain recombines TRBV2 with TRBJ2-5; perhaps TRBD1 as D (7 bases). CDR1 is SNHLY and CDR2 is FYNNEI in the germline V gene. This CDR3 has 17 residues. V lost 1 base and J lost 11, with 26 bases in between. The CDR3, as DNA: TGTGCCAGCAGTGAAGGGGCAGGGGGGAGCTCCTACAATGAGCAGTACTTC. This sequence encodes CASSEGAGGSSYNEQYF. Drawing the rest from reference TRBV2 and TRBJ2-5, the complete variable domain is EPEVTQTPSHQVTQMGQEVILRCVPISNHLYFYWYRQILGQKVEFLVSFYNNEISEKSEIFDDQFSVERPDGSNFTLKIRSTKLEDSAMYFCASSEGAGGSSYNEQYFGPGTRLLVL.

This rearrangement joins TRBV19 to TRBJ2-5, with a possible D match to TRBD1 (6 bases). The ends were cut back, 3 bases at V and 5 bases at J, with 16 bases in the middle. From germline, CDR1 is LNHDA and CDR2 SQIVND (reference sequence). The CDR3 loop spans 15 amino acids. The CDR3 is CASSIGRGAQETQYF. For the CDR3, the DNA is TGTGCCAGTAGTATCGGCAGGGGAGCGCAGGAGACCCAGTACTTC.

Details on this clonotype: Given a much more abundant clone one base away, this may be a read error. The V and J genes are TRBV5-1 and TRBJ2-1; possible D gene TRBD2, 6 bases. CDR3 length equals 14 residues. Looked up from germline, CDR1 is SGHRS and CDR2 is YFSETQ. The CDR3 DNA reads TGCGCCAGCAGCTTGCGTGGGACTCCAAATGAGCAGTGCTTC. The encoded protein is CASSLRGTPNEQCF.

The chain joins TRBV12-3 or TRBV12-4 to TRBJ2-1; 9 bases map to TRBD2. Losses at the gene ends were 2 bases for V and 9 bases for J; bases not matched to a gene: 11. CDR3 size: 16 residues. The CDR3 spells CASSLLAGAFNSEQFF. CDR3 nucleotide sequence: TGTGCCAGCAGTTTATTAGCGGGAGCCTTCAACAGTGAGCAGTTCTTC.

There are many counts of this clonotype. This chain joins TRBV27 and TRBJ2-3; unclear D gene. Germline CDR1 reads MNHEY; CDR2 reads SMNVEV (reference sequence). The CDR3 totals 14 residues. The V gene lost 3 bases and the J gene lost 0 bases, with 7 bases spanning the gap. The chain's CDR3 is CASSFSPSTDTQYF. CDR3 in DNA: TGTGCCAGCAGTTTCTCACCTAGCACAGATACGCAGTATTTT.

The genes are TRBV11-2 and TRBJ2-7; TRBD1 agrees at 8 bases. Trimming at V came to 5 bases and at J to 3 bases, leaving 6 bases not matched to a gene. Germline loops: CDR1 SGHAT, CDR2 FQNNGV. The CDR3 contains 14 residues. CDR3 in DNA: TGTGCCAGCAGCCAGGACAGGGATTACTACGAGCAGTACTTC. It encodes CASSQDRDYYEQYF.

The chain couples TRBV20-1 to TRBJ2-1; 9 nucleotides line up with TRBD2. With 6 bases clipped from V and 3 bases from J, the junction kept 6 bases outside the gene matches. The length of the CDR3 is 14 residues. Germline V gene sequence: CDR1 DFQATT, CDR2 SNEGSKA (reference sequence). DNA for the CDR3: TGCAGTGCGCCGACTAGCGGCCTCTACAATGAGCAGTTCTTC. Translation gives CSAPTSGLYNEQFF.